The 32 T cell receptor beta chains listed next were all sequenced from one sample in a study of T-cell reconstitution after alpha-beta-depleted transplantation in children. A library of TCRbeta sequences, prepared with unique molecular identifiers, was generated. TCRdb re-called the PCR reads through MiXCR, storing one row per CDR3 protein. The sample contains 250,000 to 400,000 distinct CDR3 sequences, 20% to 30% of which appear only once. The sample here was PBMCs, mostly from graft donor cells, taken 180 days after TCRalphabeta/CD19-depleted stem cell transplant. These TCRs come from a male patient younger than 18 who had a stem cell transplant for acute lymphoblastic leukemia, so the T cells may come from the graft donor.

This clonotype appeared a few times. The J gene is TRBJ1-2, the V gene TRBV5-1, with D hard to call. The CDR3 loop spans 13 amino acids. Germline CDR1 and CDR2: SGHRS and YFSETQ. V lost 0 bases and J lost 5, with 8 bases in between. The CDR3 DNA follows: TGCGCCAGCAGCTTGGCGGACGGTTATGGCTACACCTTC. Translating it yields CASSLADGYGYTF. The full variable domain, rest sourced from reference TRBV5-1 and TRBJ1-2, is KAGVTQTPRYLIKTRGQQVTLSCSPISGHRSVSWYQQTPGQGLQFLFEYFSETQRNKGNFPGRFSGRQFSNSRSEMNVSTLELGDSALYLCASSLADGYGYTFGSGTRLTVV.

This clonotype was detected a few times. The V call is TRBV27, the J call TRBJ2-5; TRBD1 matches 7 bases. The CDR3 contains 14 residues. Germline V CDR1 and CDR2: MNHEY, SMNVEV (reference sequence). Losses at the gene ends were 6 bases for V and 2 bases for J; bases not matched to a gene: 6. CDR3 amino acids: CASSSQGWQETQYF. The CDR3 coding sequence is TGTGCCAGCAGCTCACAGGGGTGGCAAGAGACCCAGTACTTC.

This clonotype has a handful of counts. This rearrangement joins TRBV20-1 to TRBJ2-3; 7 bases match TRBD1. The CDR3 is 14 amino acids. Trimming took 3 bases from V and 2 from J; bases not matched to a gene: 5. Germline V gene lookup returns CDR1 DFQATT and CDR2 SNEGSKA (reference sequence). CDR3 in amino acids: CSASVRGFTDTQYF. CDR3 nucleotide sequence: TGCAGTGCTAGTGTCAGGGGGTTCACAGATACGCAGTATTTT.

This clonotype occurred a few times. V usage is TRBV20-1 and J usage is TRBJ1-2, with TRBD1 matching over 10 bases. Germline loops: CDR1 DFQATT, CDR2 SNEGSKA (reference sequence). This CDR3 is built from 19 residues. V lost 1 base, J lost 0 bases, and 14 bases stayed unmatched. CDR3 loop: CSARAPTMRGTGANYGYTF. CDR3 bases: TGCAGTGCTAGAGCCCCGACGATGCGCGGGACAGGGGCTAACTATGGCTACACCTTC.

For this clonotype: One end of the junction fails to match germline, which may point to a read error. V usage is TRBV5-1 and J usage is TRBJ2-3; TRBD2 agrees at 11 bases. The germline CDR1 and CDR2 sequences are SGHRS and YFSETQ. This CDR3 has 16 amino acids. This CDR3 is CASSLDGTSGVDTQYF. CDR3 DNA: TGTGCCAGCAGCTTGGACGGGACTAGCGGAGTGGATACGCAGTATTTT.

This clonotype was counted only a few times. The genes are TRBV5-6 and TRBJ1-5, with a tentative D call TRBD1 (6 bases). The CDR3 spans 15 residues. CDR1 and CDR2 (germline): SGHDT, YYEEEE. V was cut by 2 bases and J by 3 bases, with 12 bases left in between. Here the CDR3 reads CASSFRGTFNQPQHF. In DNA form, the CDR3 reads TGTGCCAGCAGCTTTAGGGGGACCTTCAATCAGCCCCAGCATTTT.

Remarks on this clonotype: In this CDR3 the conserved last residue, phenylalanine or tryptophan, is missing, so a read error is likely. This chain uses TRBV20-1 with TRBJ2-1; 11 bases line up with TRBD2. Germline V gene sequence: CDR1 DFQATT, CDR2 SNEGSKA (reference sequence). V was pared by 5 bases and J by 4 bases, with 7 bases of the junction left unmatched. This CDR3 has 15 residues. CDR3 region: CSARLAGGPYNEQFL. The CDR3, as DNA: TGCAGTGCTCGTTTAGCGGGAGGGCCTTACAATGAGCAGTTCCTC.

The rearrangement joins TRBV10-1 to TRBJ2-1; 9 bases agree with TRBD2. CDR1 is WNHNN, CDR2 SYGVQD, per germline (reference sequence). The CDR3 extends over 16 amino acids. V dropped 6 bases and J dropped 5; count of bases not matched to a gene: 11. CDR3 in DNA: TGCGCCAGCAGCTCCGTGGGGTGGACTAGCGACAATGAGCAGTTCTTC. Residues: CASSSVGWTSDNEQFF.

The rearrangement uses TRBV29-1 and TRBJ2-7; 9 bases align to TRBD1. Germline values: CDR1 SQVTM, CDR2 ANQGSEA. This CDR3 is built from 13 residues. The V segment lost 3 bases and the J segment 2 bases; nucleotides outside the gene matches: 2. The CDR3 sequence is CSVDGDRAYEQYF. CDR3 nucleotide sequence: TGCAGCGTTGACGGGGACAGGGCCTACGAGCAGTACTTC.

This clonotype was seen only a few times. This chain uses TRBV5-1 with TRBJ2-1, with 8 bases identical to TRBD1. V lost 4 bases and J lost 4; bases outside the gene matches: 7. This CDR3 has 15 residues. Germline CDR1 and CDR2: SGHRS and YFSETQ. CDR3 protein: CASSGGQGRYNEQFF. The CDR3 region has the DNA TGCGCCAGCAGCGGAGGACAGGGTCGGTACAATGAGCAGTTCTTC.

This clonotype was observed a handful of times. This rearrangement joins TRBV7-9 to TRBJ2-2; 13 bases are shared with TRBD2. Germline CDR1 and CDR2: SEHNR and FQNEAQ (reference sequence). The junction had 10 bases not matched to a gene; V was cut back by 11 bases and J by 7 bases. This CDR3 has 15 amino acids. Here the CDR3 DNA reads TGTGCCGCACCAACTAGCGGGAGGGCCGTCGGGGAGCTGTTTTTT. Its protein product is CAAPTSGRAVGELFF.

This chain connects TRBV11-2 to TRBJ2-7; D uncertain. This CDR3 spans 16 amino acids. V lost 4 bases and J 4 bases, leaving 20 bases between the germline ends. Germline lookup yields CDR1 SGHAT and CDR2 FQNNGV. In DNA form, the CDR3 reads TGTGCCAGCAGCTCCTCCCGAGCCCAAGAAGGGTACGAGCAGTACTTC. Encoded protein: CASSSSRAQEGYEQYF.

The DNA of the CDR3 is TGTGCCAGCAGCCCAACAGGGCCCTCCAATCAGCCCCAGCATTTT. It translates to CASSPTGPSNQPQHF. The chain couples TRBV5-5 to TRBJ1-5; the D gene is possibly TRBD1 (6 bases). Trimming shortened V by 4 bases and J by 3 bases, and 14 bases separated the two germline ends. CDR3 length: 15 amino acids. The germline gives CDR1 SGHKS, CDR2 YYEKEE (reference sequence).

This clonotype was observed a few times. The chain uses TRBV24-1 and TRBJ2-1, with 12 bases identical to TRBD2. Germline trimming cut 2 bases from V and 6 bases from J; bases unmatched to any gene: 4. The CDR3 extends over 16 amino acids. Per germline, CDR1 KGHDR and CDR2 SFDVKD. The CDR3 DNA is TGTGCCACCAGTGATTGGACTAGCGGGACTCCCAATGAGCAGTTCTTC. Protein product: CATSDWTSGTPNEQFF.

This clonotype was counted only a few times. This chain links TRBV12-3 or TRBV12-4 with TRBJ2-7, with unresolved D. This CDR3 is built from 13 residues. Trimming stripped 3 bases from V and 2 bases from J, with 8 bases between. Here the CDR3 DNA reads TGTGCCAGCAGTTTTATGGTTACCTACGAGCAGTACTTC. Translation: CASSFMVTYEQYF.

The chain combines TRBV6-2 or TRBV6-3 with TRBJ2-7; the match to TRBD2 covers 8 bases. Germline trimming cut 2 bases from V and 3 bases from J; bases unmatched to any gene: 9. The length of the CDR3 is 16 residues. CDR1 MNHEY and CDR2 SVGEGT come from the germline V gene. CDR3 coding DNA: TGTGCCAGCAGTTACGATGTCTTAGCGGGGCGCTACGAGCAGTACTTC. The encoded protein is CASSYDVLAGRYEQYF.

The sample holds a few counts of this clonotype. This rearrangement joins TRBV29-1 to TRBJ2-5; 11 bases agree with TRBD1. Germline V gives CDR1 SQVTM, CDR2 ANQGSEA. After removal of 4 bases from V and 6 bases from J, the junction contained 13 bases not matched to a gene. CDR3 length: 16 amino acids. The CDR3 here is CSVVPSDRGHRKTQYF. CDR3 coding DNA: TGCAGCGTTGTCCCTTCGGACAGGGGGCATCGGAAGACCCAGTACTTC.

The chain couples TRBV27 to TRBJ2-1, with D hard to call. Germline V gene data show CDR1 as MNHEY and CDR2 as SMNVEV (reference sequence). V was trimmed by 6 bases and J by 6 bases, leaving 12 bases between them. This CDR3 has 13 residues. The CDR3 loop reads CASRWLVTNEQFF. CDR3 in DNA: TGTGCCAGCAGGTGGCTAGTAACCAATGAGCAGTTCTTC.

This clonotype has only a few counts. CDR3 region: CASSLISGGCYEQYF. In nucleotides, the CDR3 is TGTGCCAGCAGCTTAATCAGCGGGGGGTGCTACGAGCAGTACTTC. The chain has TRBV7-6 and TRBJ2-7; 9 bases line up with TRBD2. This CDR3 is 15 amino acids long. V dropped 2 bases and J dropped 3; count of bases not matched to a gene: 5. CDR1 and CDR2 from the germline V gene are SGHVS and FNYEAQ.

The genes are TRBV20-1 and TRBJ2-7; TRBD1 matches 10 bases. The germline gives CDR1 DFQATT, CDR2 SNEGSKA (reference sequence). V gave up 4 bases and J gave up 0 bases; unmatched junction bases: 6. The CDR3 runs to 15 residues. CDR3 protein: CSATGTGDNSYEQYF. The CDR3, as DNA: TGCAGTGCTACCGGGACAGGGGACAACTCCTACGAGCAGTACTTC.

The CDR3 is CASSETGGEVAKNIQYF. CDR3 sequence (DNA): TGTGCCAGCAGTGAGACAGGGGGCGAAGTAGCCAAAAACATTCAGTACTTC. The rearrangement links TRBV2 to TRBJ2-4, with TRBD1 matching 10 bases. The CDR3 length is 17 residues. Trimming at V came to 3 bases and at J to 0 bases, leaving 5 bases not matched to a gene. CDR1 and CDR2 from the germline V gene are SNHLY and FYNNEI.

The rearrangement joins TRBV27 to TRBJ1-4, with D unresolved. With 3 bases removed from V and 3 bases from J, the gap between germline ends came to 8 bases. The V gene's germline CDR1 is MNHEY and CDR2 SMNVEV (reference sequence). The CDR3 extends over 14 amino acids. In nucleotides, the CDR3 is TGTGCCAGCAGTTTGAGCATTCCTAATGAAAAACTGTTTTTT. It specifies CASSLSIPNEKLFF.

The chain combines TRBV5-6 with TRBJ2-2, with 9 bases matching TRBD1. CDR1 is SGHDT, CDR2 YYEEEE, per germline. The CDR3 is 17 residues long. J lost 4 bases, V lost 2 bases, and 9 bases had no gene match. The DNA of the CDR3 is TGTGCCAGCAGCTTCCTAACCGGGACAGGGAGCACCGGGGAGCTGTTTTTT. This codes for CASSFLTGTGSTGELFF.

CDR3 DNA sequence: TGCAGTGCTAGAACCGTAAACTATGGCTACACCTTC. Its translation is CSARTVNYGYTF. The rearrangement uses TRBV20-1 and TRBJ1-2; no firm D call. V was shortened by 2 bases and J by 2 bases, with 6 bases between the two germline ends. The CDR3 is 12 residues long. Germline CDR1 DFQATT, CDR2 SNEGSKA (reference sequence).

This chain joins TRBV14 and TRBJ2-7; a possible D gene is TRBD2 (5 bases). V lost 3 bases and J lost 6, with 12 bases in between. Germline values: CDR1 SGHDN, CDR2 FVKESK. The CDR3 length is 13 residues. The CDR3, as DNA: TGTGCCAGCAGCCAGGGAGTCCTAAGCGAGCAGTACTTC. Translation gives CASSQGVLSEQYF.

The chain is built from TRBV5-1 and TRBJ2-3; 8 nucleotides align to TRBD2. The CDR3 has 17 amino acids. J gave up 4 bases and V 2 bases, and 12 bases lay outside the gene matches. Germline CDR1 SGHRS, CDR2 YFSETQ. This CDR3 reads CASSFNLPGGRADTQYF. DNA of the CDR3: TGCGCCAGCAGCTTCAATCTGCCGGGGGGGCGGGCAGATACGCAGTATTTT.

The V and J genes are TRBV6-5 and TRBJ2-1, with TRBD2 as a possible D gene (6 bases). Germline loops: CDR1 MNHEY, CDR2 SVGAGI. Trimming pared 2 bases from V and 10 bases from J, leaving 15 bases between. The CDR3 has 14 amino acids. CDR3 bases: TGTGCCAGCAGTTACGTCGGTCTAGCGATGGAGCAGTTCTTC. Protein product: CASSYVGLAMEQFF.

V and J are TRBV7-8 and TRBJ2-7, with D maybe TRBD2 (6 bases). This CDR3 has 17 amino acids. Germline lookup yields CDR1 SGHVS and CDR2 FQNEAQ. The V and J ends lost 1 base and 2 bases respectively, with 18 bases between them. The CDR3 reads CASSLVGGGTVPYEQYF. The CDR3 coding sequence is TGTGCCAGCAGCTTAGTCGGTGGCGGGACGGTACCCTACGAGCAGTACTTC.

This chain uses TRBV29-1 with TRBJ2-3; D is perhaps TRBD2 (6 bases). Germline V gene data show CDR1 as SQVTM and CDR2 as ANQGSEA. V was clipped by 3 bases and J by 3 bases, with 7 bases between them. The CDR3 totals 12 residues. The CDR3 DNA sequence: TGCAGCGTTGACCTAGCGACAGATACGCAGTATTTT. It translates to CSVDLATDTQYF.

Here the CDR3 DNA reads TGTGCCTGGAGCCCCCAAGACGGCGTCCCAATTAGATTCTATGGCTACACCTTC. This encodes CAWSPQDGVPIRFYGYTF. The V and J genes are TRBV30 and TRBJ1-2; D gene ambiguous. The CDR3 is made up of 18 amino acids. The germline V and J ends were trimmed by 3 bases and 4 bases, with 27 bases remaining between them. Germline V gene sequence: CDR1 GTSNPN, CDR2 SVGIG (reference sequence). The complete variable domain, with remaining parts taken from reference TRBV30 and TRBJ1-2, reads SQTIHQWPATLVQPVGSPLSLECTVEGTSNPNLYWYRQAAGRGLQLLFYSVGIGQISSEVPQNLSASRPQDRQFILSSKKLLLSDSGFYLCAWSPQDGVPIRFYGYTFGSGTRLTVV.

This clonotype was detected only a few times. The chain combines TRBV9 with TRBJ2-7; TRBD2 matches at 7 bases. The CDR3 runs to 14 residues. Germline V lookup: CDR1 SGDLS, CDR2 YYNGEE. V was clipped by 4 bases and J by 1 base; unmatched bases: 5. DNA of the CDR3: TGTGCCAGCAGCTGGGGAGCGGGGTCCTACGAGCAGTACTTC. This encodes CASSWGAGSYEQYF.

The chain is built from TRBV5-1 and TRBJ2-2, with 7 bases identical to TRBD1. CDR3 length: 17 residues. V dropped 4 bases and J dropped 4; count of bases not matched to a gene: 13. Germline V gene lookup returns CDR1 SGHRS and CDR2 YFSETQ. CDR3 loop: CASSGYSGTASTGELFF. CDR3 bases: TGCGCCAGCAGCGGTTATTCCGGGACAGCCTCCACCGGGGAGCTGTTTTTT.